The clone carrying this TCR beta chain was counted once. Its antigen is as yet unknown. The data belong to a study of OX40 agonist ivuxolimab in advanced cancers. Background on the study: People in dose escalation had one of these cancers: hepatocellular carcinoma, melanoma, renal cell or head and neck cancer. Patients with prior anti-PD-1, anti-PD-L1 or anti-CTLA-4 therapy were eligible; 35% to 45% had some.

Germline V gene data show CDR1 as LGHNT and CDR2 as FRNRAP. The CDR3 spans 15 residues. The V end was cut by 2 bases, the J end by 5 bases, with 10 bases between. The method was immunoSEQ multiplex PCR; TCRdb's version includes in-frame clones alone and lacks a portion of them. The sample carries 130,000 or so clones, approximately 90% recorded once. Study findings and constraints: The 0.1-3.0 mg/kg partial responders had among the lowest clonal expansion.

This sequence was found in an adult with an advanced solid tumor such as melanoma, head and neck, liver or kidney cancer. The sequenced sample was CD4+ or CD8+ T cells sorted from blood, obtained in a trial of the OX40 agonist ivuxolimab. The chain links TRBV12-5 to TRBJ2-6; a possible D gene is TRBD2 (6 bases). CDR3 bases: TGTGCTAGTGGTTTGATCGGAGGGAGGGCCAACGTCCTGACTTTC. Its protein is CASGLIGGRANVLTF.